What follows are 25 T cell receptor beta chains derived from one specimen sequenced in a study of Tregs in tolerant kidney transplant recipients. Clones were read by immunoSEQ multiplex PCR, and TCRdb kept only the in-frame ones, dropping some. This table holds approximately 90,000 clones, around nine tenths found once. Material for sequencing was CD8+ T cells from blood. The receptor set was obtained from a human donor in good health.

The chain links TRBV27 to TRBJ1-6; a weak D match, TRBD1 (6 bases). Trimming shortened V by 0 bases and J by 4 bases, and 10 bases separated the two germline ends. The CDR3 totals 16 residues. Germline V lookup: CDR1 MNHEY, CDR2 SMNVEV (reference sequence). The CDR3 DNA sequence: TGTGCCAGCAGTTTATCCGGACAGTTTTATAATTCACCCCTCCACTTT. It translates to CASSLSGQFYNSPLHF.

The chain has TRBV9 and TRBJ2-7; 11 nucleotides line up with TRBD2. J lost 5 bases, V lost 0 bases, and 4 bases had no gene match. The germline CDR1 and CDR2 sequences are SGDLS and YYNGEE. The CDR3 has 15 amino acids. CDR3 nucleotide sequence: TGTGCCAGCAGCGTAGACACTAGCGGGAGCGACGAGCAGTACTTC. Its protein product is CASSVDTSGSDEQYF.

The chain uses TRBV7-6 and TRBJ2-5; TRBD2 matches at 7 bases. Germline values: CDR1 SGHVS, CDR2 FNYEAQ. V gave up 2 bases and J gave up 5 bases; unmatched junction bases: 8. The CDR3 has 15 amino acids. CDR3 region: CASSLWGEGGETQYF. The DNA of the CDR3 is TGTGCCAGCAGCTTATGGGGGGAGGGCGGGGAGACCCAGTACTTC.

Turning to this clone: Other DNA variants within this sample encode the same CDR3. This chain links TRBV11-2 with TRBJ1-1; D gene ambiguous. Trimming took 1 base from V and 4 from J, leaving 4 bases between them. The germline CDR1 and CDR2 sequences are SGHAT and FQNNGV. The CDR3 is 12 amino acids. The CDR3, as DNA: TGTGCCAGCAGCTTAGGAGTCACTGAAGCTTTCTTT. Translating gives CASSLGVTEAFF.

The chain combines TRBV4-1 with TRBJ2-2; D remains unclear. From germline, CDR1 is MGHRA and CDR2 YSYEKL. The V gene lost 4 bases and the J gene lost 5 bases, with 8 bases spanning the gap. This CDR3 is built from 13 residues. The CDR3 is CASSPAQTGELFF. The CDR3 nucleotides read TGCGCCAGCAGCCCCGCCCAGACCGGGGAGCTGTTTTTT.

V and J are TRBV4-1 and TRBJ1-5, with D unresolved. The CDR3 is 15 amino acids. Between the trimmed V and J ends, which lost 0 bases and 7 bases, there was a span of 13 bases. In germline, CDR1 is MGHRA, CDR2 YSYEKL. CDR3 bases: TGCGCCAGCAGCCAAGACGAGGCAGGCGGGCAGCCCCAGCATTTT. Translated: CASSQDEAGGQPQHF.

This chain links TRBV18 with TRBJ2-5, with D possibly matching TRBD1 (6 bases). Gene TRBJ2-7 matches the end of the DNA better, so the J call may be wrong. CDR3 length: 12 amino acids. Germline V lookup: CDR1 KGHSH, CDR2 LQKENI. CDR3 sequence (DNA): TGTGCCAGCTCAACAGGGATGTACGAGCAGTACTTC. As protein: CASSTGMYEQYF.

The chain joins TRBV10-1 to TRBJ1-2; no reliable D call. Germline V gives CDR1 WNHNN, CDR2 SYGVQD (reference sequence). The CDR3 consists of 13 residues. Trimming removed 3 bases from V and 4 bases from J, with 9 bases in between. The chain's CDR3 is CASSDRTTYGYTF. CDR3 in DNA: TGCGCCAGCAGTGACAGGACTACCTATGGCTACACCTTC.

The chain joins TRBV7-9 to TRBJ1-1; maybe TRBD1 (6 bases). Trimming pared 4 bases from V and 3 bases from J, leaving 18 bases between. The CDR3 loop spans 16 amino acids. Germline values: CDR1 SEHNR, CDR2 FQNEAQ (reference sequence). CDR3 residues: CASSSNLRGGYTEAFF. The CDR3 bases are TGTGCCAGCAGCTCAAACCTCAGGGGAGGTTACACTGAAGCTTTCTTT.

The chain recombines TRBV4-1 with TRBJ1-1; the D is unclear. The germline V and J ends were trimmed by 0 bases and 0 bases, with 8 bases remaining between them. CDR1 is MGHRA, CDR2 YSYEKL, per germline. The CDR3 sequence is 15 residues long. The CDR3 is CASSQDPSLNTEAFF. CDR3 nucleotides: TGCGCCAGCAGCCAAGATCCGAGCCTGAACACTGAAGCTTTCTTT.

The rearrangement uses TRBV7-9 and TRBJ1-2, with D tentatively TRBD1 (6 bases). From germline, CDR1 is SEHNR and CDR2 FQNEAQ (reference sequence). Trimming removed 5 bases at V and 6 bases at J, with 13 bases between. The CDR3 runs 13 residues. The CDR3 sequence: CASSPGGGNGYTF. CDR3 bases: TGTGCCAGCAGCCCGGGGGGCGGCAATGGCTACACCTTC.

The rearrangement uses TRBV29-1 and TRBJ2-7; 9 positions match TRBD1. This CDR3 has 18 amino acids. The trim removed 8 bases at V and 1 base at J, leaving 21 bases unmatched. Germline CDR1 is SQVTM and CDR2 is ANQGSEA. The CDR3: CSSPYRDRESIRSYEQYF. In DNA form, the CDR3 reads TGCAGCTCACCCTACCGGGACAGGGAGAGTATTCGATCCTACGAGCAGTACTTC.

V gene TRBV27 combines with J gene TRBJ2-3, with TRBD1 identical over 8 bases. Germline V gene sequence: CDR1 MNHEY, CDR2 SMNVEV (reference sequence). V lost 4 bases and J lost 0; bases outside the gene matches: 0. The CDR3 runs 14 residues. CDR3 protein: CASSSGGSTDTQYF. In DNA form, the CDR3 reads TGTGCCAGCAGTTCAGGGGGCAGCACAGATACGCAGTATTTT.

The rearrangement links TRBV5-1 to TRBJ2-5, with no clear D. V lost 0 bases and J 2 bases, leaving 14 bases between the germline ends. Germline assignment: CDR1 SGHRS and CDR2 YFSETQ. CDR3 size: 16 residues. CDR3 sequence (DNA): TGCGCCAGCAGCTTGGCCCGGGTAAGGTTGCAAGAGACCCAGTACTTC. Protein: CASSLARVRLQETQYF. The full variable domain, rest sourced from reference TRBV5-1 and TRBJ2-5, is KAGVTQTPRYLIKTRGQQVTLSCSPISGHRSVSWYQQTPGQGLQFLFEYFSETQRNKGNFPGRFSGRQFSNSRSEMNVSTLELGDSALYLCASSLARVRLQETQYFGPGTRLLVL.

The V and J genes are TRBV29-1 and TRBJ2-3; D is ambiguous. V gave up 5 bases and J gave up 4 bases, with 10 bases separating them. Germline loops: CDR1 SQVTM, CDR2 ANQGSEA. The CDR3 is made up of 12 amino acids. In nucleotides, the CDR3 is TGCAGCGTTATCGGTCCTGCAGATACGCAGTATTTT. Protein: CSVIGPADTQYF.

The chain's CDR3 is CASSLGGSSYEQYF. CDR3 nucleotides: TGTGCCAGCAGTTTGGGCGGGAGCTCCTACGAGCAGTACTTC. This chain links TRBV27 with TRBJ2-7; 7 positions agree with TRBD2. The CDR3 extends over 14 amino acids. V lost 3 bases to trimming and J lost 0 bases; unmatched junction nucleotides: 2. The germline CDR1 and CDR2 sequences are MNHEY and SMNVEV (reference sequence).

The gene calls are TRBV21-1 and TRBJ1-4. TRBV21-1 is termed a pseudogene. The length of the CDR3 is 19 residues. CDR3 sequence (DNA): TGTGCCAGCAGCAACCTGGGCCCGGCGGGGTTGGGAACTAATGAAAAACTGTTTTTT. Protein sequence: CASSNLGPAGLGTNEKLFF.

V is TRBV7-9 and J is TRBJ2-1, with D perhaps TRBD2 (5 bases). Deletions cut 4 bases from V and 4 bases from J, with 17 bases between. The CDR3 has 16 amino acids. Germline lookup yields CDR1 SEHNR and CDR2 FQNEAQ (reference sequence). The CDR3 DNA is TGTGCCAGCAGCTCTCACGCTAGCCCCTATTACAATGAGCAGTTCTTC. This gives the protein CASSSHASPYYNEQFF. The full variable domain, in which reference TRBV7-9 and TRBJ2-1 provide the parts outside the CDR3, is DTGVSQNPRHKITKRGQNVTFRCDPISEHNRLYWYRQTLGQGPEFLTYFQNEAQLEKSRLLSDRFSAERPKGSFSTLEIQRTEQGDSAMYLCASSSHASPYYNEQFFGPGTRLTVL.

This sequence joins TRBV7-9 and TRBJ2-2; possibly TRBD2 for D (5 bases). Trimming stripped 2 bases from V and 6 bases from J, with 7 bases between. The CDR3 loop spans 13 amino acids. The germline CDR1 and CDR2 sequences are SEHNR and FQNEAQ (reference sequence). Here the CDR3 DNA reads TGTGCCAGCAGCTTATTCGGGGCCGGGGAGCTGTTTTTT. As protein: CASSLFGAGELFF.

V usage is TRBV27 and J usage is TRBJ2-1, with D possibly matching TRBD2 (6 bases). This CDR3 spans 14 amino acids. Germline assignment: CDR1 MNHEY and CDR2 SMNVEV (reference sequence). V shed 4 bases and J shed 5 bases, with 12 bases lying between them. The DNA of the CDR3 is TGTGCCAGCAGTTACCCGGGACTCAACAATGAGCAGTTCTTC. Translation: CASSYPGLNNEQFF.

The chain carries TRBV6-6 and TRBJ1-5; no firm D call. The CDR3 totals 16 residues. V dropped 0 bases and J dropped 0 bases, with 9 bases sitting between them. The germline V gene encodes CDR1 MNHNY and CDR2 SVGAGI (reference sequence). The CDR3 nucleotides are TGTGCCAGCAGTTACTCAGGGATTAATAGCAATCAGCCCCAGCATTTT. Its translation is CASSYSGINSNQPQHF.

This clone showed up many times. Here the CDR3 DNA reads TGTGCCAGCAGTGAAGCGGGAGGGCCCACAGATACGCAGTATTTT. Translation gives CASSEAGGPTDTQYF. V gene TRBV6-4 combines with J gene TRBJ2-3; TRBD2 agrees at 10 bases. The CDR3 sequence is 15 residues long. Per the germline V gene, CDR1 is MRHNA and CDR2 is SNTAGT. V trimming: 3 bases; J trimming: 2 bases; junction bases outside the gene matches: 2.

This chain uses TRBV7-9 with TRBJ2-3, with 10 bases lining up with TRBD1. The V gene end was trimmed by 1 base and the J gene end by 5 bases; junction bases not matched to a gene: 3. The CDR3 covers 15 residues. The germline V gene has CDR1 SEHNR and CDR2 FQNEAQ (reference sequence). Here the CDR3 DNA reads TGTGCCAGCAGCTTAGGACAGGGGGCGGGAGATACGCAGTATTTT. Translation: CASSLGQGAGDTQYF.

V is TRBV7-9 and J is TRBJ2-3; TRBD2 agrees at 10 bases. Germline lookup yields CDR1 SEHNR and CDR2 FQNEAQ (reference sequence). J was trimmed by 7 bases and V by 5 bases; bases with no gene match: 15. This CDR3 is 17 amino acids long. The CDR3 DNA sequence: TGTGCCAGCAGCCAGGGTAATAGTAGCGGGAGGAGGCATACGCAGTATTTT. Its translation: CASSQGNSSGRRHTQYF.

CDR3 in DNA: TGTGCCAGCAGTGACCCATGCGGAAAAGGAAACACCATATATTTT. It specifies CASSDPCGKGNTIYF. The rearrangement uses TRBV6-4 and TRBJ1-3; D gene unclear. The V and J ends lost 2 bases and 4 bases respectively, with 12 bases between them. Germline CDR1 MRHNA, CDR2 SNTAGT. The CDR3 has 15 amino acids.